The rows below give T cell receptor beta chains drawn from one sample of a study of post-analysis software for immune sequencing data. TCRdb used MiXCR to reprocess the PCR reads, holding one entry per CDR3 protein. Of more than 450,000 distinct CDR3 sequences listed, about 40% were seen once; the top ten hold 1.5% to 2%. The sequencing input was blood. Receptor source: a girl between 5 and 17 years old with multiple sclerosis. Both conserved end residues are part of each CDR3. D genes are given only for firm matches. The size of a clone is reported for some rows only, either as once, few or many, or as a class for expanded clones.

CDR3: CASSQGRGQGVYEQYF; DNA: TGCGCCAGCAGCCAAGGAAGAGGACAGGGGGTTTACGAGCAGTACTTC; D: TRBD1; size: .; J: TRBJ2-7; length: 16; V: TRBV4-1
CDR3: CSVGTFKETQYF; DNA: TGCAGCGTCGGGACATTCAAAGAGACCCAGTACTTC; D: .; size: .; J: TRBJ2-5; length: 12; V: TRBV29-1
CDR3: CASRRTSGLSYNEQFF; DNA: TGTGCCAGCAGGAGGACTAGCGGGTTATCCTACAATGAGCAGTTCTTC; D: TRBD2; size: few; J: TRBJ2-1; length: 16; V: TRBV7-9
CDR3: CASSLRKGIPNNEQFF; DNA: TGTGCCAGCAGCTTAAGGAAGGGTATCCCTAACAATGAGCAGTTCTTC; D: .; size: .; J: TRBJ2-1; length: 16; V: TRBV7-2
CDR3: CASISPDGSYGYTF; DNA: TGTGCCAGCATTTCCCCGGACGGGAGTTATGGCTACACCTTC; D: .; size: .; J: TRBJ1-2; length: 14; V: TRBV6-2/TRBV6-3
CDR3: CASRGRDGTYEQYF; DNA: TGTGCCAGCAGAGGCCGAGACGGTACCTACGAGCAGTACTTC; D: .; size: once; J: TRBJ2-7; length: 14; V: TRBV6-1
CDR3: CSVGTSGNTGELFF; DNA: TGCAGCGTTGGGACTAGCGGAAACACCGGGGAGCTGTTTTTT; D: TRBD2; size: .; J: TRBJ2-2; length: 14; V: TRBV29-1
CDR3: CASHDGGLAYNEQFF; DNA: TGTGCCAGCCACGACGGGGGGCTGGCCTACAATGAGCAGTTCTTC; D: .; size: few; J: TRBJ2-1; length: 15; V: TRBV6-5
CDR3: CASRDSAPFWDTQYF; DNA: TGTGCCAGCAGGGACTCCGCACCCTTTTGGGATACGCAGTATTTT; D: .; size: .; J: TRBJ2-3; length: 15; V: TRBV6-1
CDR3: CSVARALAIYEQFF; DNA: TGCAGCGTTGCCAGGGCACTAGCGATCTATGAGCAGTTCTTC; D: TRBD2; size: .; J: TRBJ2-1; length: 14; V: TRBV29-1